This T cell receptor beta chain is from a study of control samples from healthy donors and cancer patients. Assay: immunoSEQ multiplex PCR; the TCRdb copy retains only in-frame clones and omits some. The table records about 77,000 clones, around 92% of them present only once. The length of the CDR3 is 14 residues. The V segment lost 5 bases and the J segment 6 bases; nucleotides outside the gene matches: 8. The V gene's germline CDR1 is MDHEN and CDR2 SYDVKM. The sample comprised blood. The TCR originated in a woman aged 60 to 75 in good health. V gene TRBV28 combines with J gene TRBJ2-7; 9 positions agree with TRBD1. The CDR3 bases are TGTGCCAGCAGTGGGACAGGGTCCCCAATCGAGCAGTACTTC. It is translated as CASSGTGSPIEQYF.